Here is one T cell receptor (beta chain) with its context. Its antigen is unidentified. Within the CD8+ T cell compartment, naive cells were CD45RO-CCR7+CD27+CD95-. This sample is drawn from a study of CXCR3-negative and CXCR3-positive naive CD8 T cells. Study-wide points: Memory cells differed in TRBV-TRBJ usage, but naive CXCR3-negative and CXCR3-positive cells had similar usage. Relative to CXCR3-negative naive cells, CXCR3-positive naive cells had more hydrophobic TRB CDR3s. Cryopreservation partially lowered CXCR3 expression, so most assays used fresh PBMCs. In both naive subsets diversity was comparably high, whereas memory CD8+ cells showed much lower diversity.

Through 5' RACE with UMI labels, the TRB cDNA libraries were prepared. TCRdb re-called the 5' RACE reads; every CDR3 protein appears as one record, without DNA. There are about 150,000 distinct CDR3 sequences in the sample, with over 0.35% held by the top ten. The CDR3 is 15 residues long. Germline V gene sequence: CDR1 MGHRA, CDR2 YSYEKL. V usage is TRBV4-1 and J usage is TRBJ2-7; the TCRdb D gene call, TRBD2, has no DNA to confirm it. The receptor's source is a human donor in good health. Some clones in this sample may be carry-over from other donors' samples. Sequenced: naive CXCR3+ CD8+ T cells from blood. Subset noted: CD45RO-CCR7+CD27+CD95- naive CD8+ T cells expressing CXCR3 (TNR3+). CDR3: CASSQFYPSSYEQYF.